The rows below give T cell receptor beta chains drawn from one sample of a study of a mutant IDH1 vaccine in newly diagnosed glioma. For these receptors, no antigen is known. The table came from immunoSEQ multiplex PCR; TCRdb's copy has only in-frame clones and leaves some out. The table has tens of thousands of clones, approximately 84% seen once. This specimen consisted of PBMCs, obtained from a glioma patient whose treatment included an IDH1 peptide vaccine. These receptors all come from a woman aged 50 to 65 with glioma. CDR3s include the opening cysteine and the closing phenylalanine or tryptophan. The order of the fields is D gene, V gene, clone size, J gene, CDR3 DNA, CDR3 protein. A D gene is named only where the DNA matches it firmly. Some rows mark clone size as missing; the rest say once, few, many or name a class of expanded clone.

d_gene: TRBD1
v_gene: TRBV7-6
abundance: NA
j_gene: TRBJ1-2
CDR3nt: TGTGCCAGCAGCTTAGCGGGGACAGTTTATGGCTACACCTTC
CDR3aa: CASSLAGTVYGYTF

d_gene: NA
v_gene: TRBV28
abundance: NA
j_gene: TRBJ1-1
CDR3nt: TGTGCCAGCAATCCCGCCAGAAACACTGAAGCTTTCTTT
CDR3aa: CASNPARNTEAFF

d_gene: NA
v_gene: TRBV9
abundance: NA
j_gene: TRBJ1-6
CDR3nt: TGTGCCAGCAGCGTAGAGGGACATGGGAATTCACCCCTCCACTTT
CDR3aa: CASSVEGHGNSPLHF

d_gene: NA
v_gene: TRBV5-6
abundance: NA
j_gene: TRBJ2-3
CDR3nt: TGTGCCAGCAGTTCCGGCGATACGCAGTATTTT
CDR3aa: CASSSGDTQYF

d_gene: NA
v_gene: TRBV5-1
abundance: NA
j_gene: TRBJ2-3
CDR3nt: TGCGCCAGCAGCCGGACGGACAGAACGACTAGCACAGATACGCAGTATTTT
CDR3aa: CASSRTDRTTSTDTQYF

d_gene: NA
v_gene: TRBV11-3
abundance: NA
j_gene: TRBJ2-7
CDR3nt: TGTGCCAGCACTCGTGGGGGGTACTACGAGCAGTACTTC
CDR3aa: CASTRGGYYEQYF

d_gene: TRBD2
v_gene: TRBV4-2
abundance: once
j_gene: TRBJ2-1
CDR3nt: TGTGCCAGCAGCCAAGGAGCGGGGGCCCCGAATGAGCAGTTCTTC
CDR3aa: CASSQGAGAPNEQFF

d_gene: NA
v_gene: TRBV6-5
abundance: NA
j_gene: TRBJ1-1
CDR3nt: TGTGCCAGCAGTCCTCCGGCAGGCCTGGTTGAAGCTTTCTTT
CDR3aa: CASSPPAGLVEAFF

d_gene: NA
v_gene: TRBV5-6
abundance: NA
j_gene: TRBJ1-2
CDR3nt: TGTGCCAGCAGCTTGGGGAGGGAATATGGCTACACCTTC
CDR3aa: CASSLGREYGYTF

d_gene: NA
v_gene: TRBV7-9
abundance: NA
j_gene: TRBJ2-7
CDR3nt: TGTGCCAGCAGCTTGGCCAACTCCTACGAGCAGTACTTC
CDR3aa: CASSLANSYEQYF

d_gene: TRBD1
v_gene: TRBV18
abundance: NA
j_gene: TRBJ1-2
CDR3nt: TGTGCCAGCTCACCACCAGGGACAGGGGGCGCCGATGGCTACACCTTC
CDR3aa: CASSPPGTGGADGYTF

d_gene: NA
v_gene: TRBV6-1
abundance: NA
j_gene: TRBJ2-7
CDR3nt: TGTGCCAGCAGTGAACGTGGATTCTACGAGCAGTACTTC
CDR3aa: CASSERGFYEQYF

d_gene: NA
v_gene: TRBV30
abundance: NA
j_gene: TRBJ1-1
CDR3nt: TGTGCCTTGCAGACGTACACTGAAGCTTTCTTT
CDR3aa: CALQTYTEAFF

d_gene: TRBD1
v_gene: TRBV5-6
abundance: NA
j_gene: TRBJ1-5
CDR3nt: TGTGCCAGCAGCGAAAAACGGAGACAGGGTGGCCCGCAGCATTTT
CDR3aa: CASSEKRRQGGPQHF

d_gene: NA
v_gene: TRBV14
abundance: NA
j_gene: TRBJ1-3
CDR3nt: TGTGCCAGCAGCCGGTCGGTTAACTCTGGAAACACCATATATTTT
CDR3aa: CASSRSVNSGNTIYF

d_gene: TRBD1
v_gene: TRBV18
abundance: NA
j_gene: TRBJ2-5
CDR3nt: TGTGCCAGCTCACCACCGGAACAGGGGAGGACCCAGTACTTC
CDR3aa: CASSPPEQGRTQYF

d_gene: NA
v_gene: TRBV20-1
abundance: NA
j_gene: TRBJ2-3
CDR3nt: TGCAGTGCCCTCCACACAGATACGCAGTATTTT
CDR3aa: CSALHTDTQYF

d_gene: NA
v_gene: TRBV15
abundance: NA
j_gene: TRBJ2-7
CDR3nt: TGTGCCACCAGCAGCGTCTTCGAAAGCAACGAGCAGTACTTC
CDR3aa: CATSSVFESNEQYF

d_gene: NA
v_gene: TRBV27
abundance: NA
j_gene: TRBJ1-2
CDR3nt: TGTGCCAGCAGTTTAAGCGGGAGTGGCTACACCTTC
CDR3aa: CASSLSGSGYTF

d_gene: NA
v_gene: TRBV7-2
abundance: NA
j_gene: TRBJ2-7
CDR3nt: TGTGCCAGCAGCTTACTCCACGAGCAGTACTTC
CDR3aa: CASSLLHEQYF

d_gene: NA
v_gene: TRBV19
abundance: NA
j_gene: TRBJ1-5
CDR3nt: TGTGCCAGTAGAGTCGCAGCTCAGCCCCAGCATTTT
CDR3aa: CASRVAAQPQHF

d_gene: TRBD2
v_gene: TRBV5-1
abundance: NA
j_gene: TRBJ2-3
CDR3nt: TGCGCCAGCAGCAGCGACCTAGCGGTTCGCACAGATACGCAGTATTTT
CDR3aa: CASSSDLAVRTDTQYF

d_gene: NA
v_gene: TRBV7-9
abundance: NA
j_gene: TRBJ2-6
CDR3nt: TGTGCCAGCAGCTTAGGGCCAGGGACTGGGGCCAACGTCCTGACTTTC
CDR3aa: CASSLGPGTGANVLTF

d_gene: TRBD1
v_gene: TRBV27
abundance: NA
j_gene: TRBJ1-2
CDR3nt: TGTGCCAGCAGTTTTTATGGGACAGGTGGTAACTATGGCTACACCTTC
CDR3aa: CASSFYGTGGNYGYTF

d_gene: TRBD2
v_gene: TRBV18
abundance: NA
j_gene: TRBJ2-7
CDR3nt: TGTGCCAGCTCACCACCGACGGGGGGGGCCGAATACGAGCAGTACTTC
CDR3aa: CASSPPTGGAEYEQYF

d_gene: TRBD1
v_gene: TRBV18
abundance: NA
j_gene: TRBJ2-1
CDR3nt: TGTGCCAGCTCACCTCCGGGACAGAGGTACAATGAGCAGTTCTTC
CDR3aa: CASSPPGQRYNEQFF